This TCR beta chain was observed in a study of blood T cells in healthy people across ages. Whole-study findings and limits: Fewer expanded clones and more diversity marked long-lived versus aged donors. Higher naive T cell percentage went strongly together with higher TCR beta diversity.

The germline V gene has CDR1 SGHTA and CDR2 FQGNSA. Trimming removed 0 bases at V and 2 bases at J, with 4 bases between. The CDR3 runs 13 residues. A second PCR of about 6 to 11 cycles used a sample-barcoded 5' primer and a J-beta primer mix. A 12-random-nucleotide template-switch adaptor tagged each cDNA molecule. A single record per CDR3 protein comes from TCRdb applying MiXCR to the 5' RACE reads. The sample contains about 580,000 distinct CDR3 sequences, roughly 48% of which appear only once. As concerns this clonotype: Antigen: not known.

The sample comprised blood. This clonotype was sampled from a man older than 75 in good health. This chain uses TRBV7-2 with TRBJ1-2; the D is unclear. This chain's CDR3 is CASSLATNYGYTF. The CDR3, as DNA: TGTGCCAGCAGCTTAGCGACCAACTATGGCTACACCTTC.